This paragraph reports one TCR beta chain. The CDR3 contains 13 residues. The J segment lost 5 bases and the V segment lost 3 bases, leaving 3 bases of the junction unmatched. From germline, CDR1 is SGHTA and CDR2 FQGNSA. PCR primers comprised 60 Vbeta and 13 Jbeta primers. Sequencing used immunoSEQ multiplex PCR; TCRdb keeps in-frame clones, though not all of them. The table shows 73,000 or so clones, with about 81% occurring only once. The sample originates from a study of cytomegalovirus exposure and HLA in healthy donors. The V call is TRBV7-2, the J call TRBJ1-1, with 7 bases fitting TRBD1. The sequence came from a human donor in good health. Specimen: PBMCs. The CDR3 nucleotides are TGTGCCAGCAGCTTGACAGGGTTGACTGAAGCTTTCTTT. As protein: CASSLTGLTEAFF.